This T cell receptor (beta chain) was retrieved from a study of blood T cell repertoires in COVID-19 (dated by TCRdb to about 2020). Some background on the complete study: Samples from collaborators originated in the United States, Italy and Spain and spanned both the acute and convalescent phases of COVID-19. The repertoires were released in a freely available public database intended as a resource for research on the immune response to SARS-CoV-2. Subjects who had been exposed to COVID-19, were actively infected with it, or had recovered from it provided the deeply sampled blood TCRbeta repertoires that made up the dataset. HLA class I and class II types, where available, came from metadata supplied by the sample provider rather than from assay-based typing. The sample metadata nearly always contained a de-identified subject ID, COVID-19 status, age in years and sex. The prospective study material was composed of cDNA or gDNA derived from T cells, B-cell-depleted T cells, or PBMCs. The samples were drawn from two sources: the first 160 participants of the ongoing ImmuneRACE study, and about 1,300 subjects contributed by 6 global collaborators. Here is what the overall study found, with its caveats: How much clinical and demographic metadata was included differed by source and by participant, and the metadata was provided uncurated.

Comments on this clone: What this receptor recognizes is not known. No per-base quality is available; no much larger clone lies one base away.

TCRbeta CDR3 regions were amplified from genomic DNA using the immunoSEQ Assay, a bias-controlled multiplex PCR. As for the original processing: The number of nucleated cells in each sample was estimated by amplification of reference gene primers within the assay. Sequence reads were collapsed and filtered to measure the absolute abundance of every unique TCRbeta CDR3 rearrangement. For each sample, productive Simpson clonality was calculated as the square root of Simpson's diversity index across productive rearrangements. In TCRdb, the immuneACCESS table is reduced to in-frame sequences with V and J assigned. These tables do not hold every clone; where another copy was compared, an unresolved V gene accounts for under half, and the others remain unexplained. V, J and clone size reflect that table, while D and trimming were determined from the DNA. The sample table records approximately 220,000 clones; roughly nine tenths of these occur just once. The top ten clones comprise roughly 4% of the sample.

In the prospective study, participants were roughly 18 to 100 years old, resided in about two dozen geographic areas of the United States, and were enrolled through a virtual design. Cohort assignment in the prospective study relied on participant-reported clinical history from a screening survey and a study questionnaire. In the prospective study, whole blood, serum and a nasopharyngeal or oropharyngeal swab were collected from each participant by mobile phlebotomists. Additional blood draws and questionnaires over an approximately two-month period could optionally be provided by prospective study participants. Prospective study blood samples were shipped either frozen or at room temperature before DNA extraction. V and J lose 2 bases and 9 bases, and a span of 24 bases separates them. CDR1 and CDR2 are read off the germline V gene as SGDLS and YYNGEE. Inclusive of the bounding cysteine and phenylalanine, the CDR3 is 17 residues long. This entry keeps only the CDR3 DNA: 51 bases, framed from base 1.

The TCR originated in a woman in her twenties or thirties with acute COVID-19. The chain employs TRBV9 and TRBJ1-5, and TRBD1 may be the D gene, going by 5 matching bases. The sample consisted of PBMCs or T cells enriched from blood (not recorded which). The DNA is TGTGCCAGCAGCGTCCTCTACAGGCGGGACGCGGATCGGCCCCAGCATTTT. This codes for CASSVLYRRDADRPQHF.